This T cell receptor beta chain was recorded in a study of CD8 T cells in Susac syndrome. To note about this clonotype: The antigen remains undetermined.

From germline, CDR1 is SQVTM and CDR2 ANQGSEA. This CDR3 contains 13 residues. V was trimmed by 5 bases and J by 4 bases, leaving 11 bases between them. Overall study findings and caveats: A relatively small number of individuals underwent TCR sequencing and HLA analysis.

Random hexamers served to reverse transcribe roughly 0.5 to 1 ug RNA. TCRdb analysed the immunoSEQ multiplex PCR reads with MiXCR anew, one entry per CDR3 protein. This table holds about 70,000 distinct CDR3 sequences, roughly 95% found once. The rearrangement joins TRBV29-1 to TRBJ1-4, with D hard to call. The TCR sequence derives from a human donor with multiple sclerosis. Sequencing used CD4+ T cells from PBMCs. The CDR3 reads CSVSGDGNEKLFF. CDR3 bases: TGCAGCGTTAGCGGGGATGGTAATGAAAAACTGTTTTTT.